This T cell receptor (beta chain) was captured in a study of memory CD4+ T cells and cytomegalovirus serostatus. Germline CDR1 reads SGHTA; CDR2 reads FQGTGA. The CDR3 is 14 residues long. Trimming shortened V by 6 bases and J by 2 bases, and 13 bases separated the two germline ends. Single viable CD3+CD4+CD8-CD45RO+ cells were sorted as the memory CD4+ T cells. Comment on this clone: Its antigen is currently unknown.

Authors' analysis steps: After removing out-of-frame reads, around 2 million distinct TCRbeta sequences remained. The assay was immunoSEQ multiplex PCR, and TCRdb's table has in-frame clones only and misses some. V and J calls and clone size are given by that table; D and trimming were obtained from the DNA. The table records just under 65,000 clones, around 77% of them present only once. Overall study results and limits: The CMV-associated TCR signature appears largely within the CD4+ memory repertoire.

The rearrangement uses TRBV7-3 and TRBJ2-5, with D possibly being TRBD1 (6 bases). Source material: memory CD4+ T cells from blood. This sequence was found in an adult in good health and CMV-seronegative. The CDR3 region is CASSSGQPQETQYF. The CDR3 DNA is TGTGCCAGCAGTTCCGGACAGCCACAAGAGACCCAGTACTTC.